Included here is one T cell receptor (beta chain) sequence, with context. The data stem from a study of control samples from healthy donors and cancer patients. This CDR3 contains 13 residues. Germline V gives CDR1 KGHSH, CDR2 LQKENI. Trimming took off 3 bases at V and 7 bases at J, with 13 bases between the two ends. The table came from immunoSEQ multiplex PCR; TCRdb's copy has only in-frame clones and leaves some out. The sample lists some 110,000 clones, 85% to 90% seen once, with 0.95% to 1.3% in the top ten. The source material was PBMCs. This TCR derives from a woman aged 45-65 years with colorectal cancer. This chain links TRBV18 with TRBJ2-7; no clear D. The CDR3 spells CASSPNQDREQYF. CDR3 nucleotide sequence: TGTGCCAGCTCACCGAACCAGGACCGGGAGCAGTACTTC.